The 26 T cell receptor beta chains in this list originate from one sample, sequenced in a study of shared clonotypes between healthy human individuals. The repertoire was sequenced with immunoSEQ multiplex PCR; TCRdb's copy has only in-frame clones and lacks some. In the table there are around 1.9 million clones, just over 90% of which are singletons. Naive CD8 cells were CD45RO-negative, positively selected for CCR7, excluding terminally differentiated effector memory CD45RA+ cells. The sequenced sample consisted of naive CD8+ T cells from PBMCs. Receptors originate from a man aged 18 to 30 in good health. Some clones in this sample may be carry-over from other donors' samples.

V is TRBV7-9 and J is TRBJ1-2, with a weak D call TRBD1 (6 bases). V was shortened by 10 bases and J by 8 bases, with 14 bases between the two germline ends. Germline CDR1 is SEHNR and CDR2 is FQNEAQ (reference sequence). The CDR3 has 11 amino acids. CDR3 in amino acids: CATRGAAGYTF. CDR3 nucleotides: TGTGCCACACGGGGGGCGGCAGGCTACACCTTC.

V is TRBV6-5 and J is TRBJ1-1; D uncertain. The CDR3 has 15 residues. The V and J ends lost 0 bases and 10 bases respectively, with 18 bases between them. CDR1 and CDR2 (germline): MNHEY, SVGAGI. The CDR3 bases are TGTGCCAGCAGTTACTCGGACGGCCTCAGATTCAGAGCTTTCTTT. Residues: CASSYSDGLRFRAFF.

This chain uses TRBV6-1 with TRBJ2-2, with TRBD1 matching over 10 bases. V lost 6 bases to trimming and J lost 6 bases; unmatched junction nucleotides: 4. The CDR3 has 14 residues. Germline loops: CDR1 MNHNS, CDR2 SASEGT. The CDR3 protein is CASSWDRGPGELFF. The CDR3 region has the DNA TGTGCCAGCAGCTGGGACAGGGGCCCCGGGGAGCTGTTTTTT.

This clone occurred once. The rearrangement uses TRBV7-9 and TRBJ2-7; 7 bases are a match to TRBD1. V gave up 5 bases and J gave up 6 bases; unmatched junction bases: 7. The CDR3 has 13 residues. In germline, CDR1 is SEHNR, CDR2 FQNEAQ (reference sequence). The CDR3 spells CASSRDSRGEQYF. In DNA form, the CDR3 reads TGTGCCAGCAGCCGGGACAGCCGGGGCGAGCAGTACTTC.

V and J are TRBV6-5 and TRBJ1-2; TRBD1 agrees at 7 bases. Germline loops: CDR1 MNHEY, CDR2 SVGAGI. CDR3 length equals 15 residues. The ends lost 6 bases at V and 6 bases at J; junction bases unmatched: 13. CDR3 bases: TGTGCCAGCAGAATTAAACAGGGGACTTTGGATGGCTACACCTTC. Translation: CASRIKQGTLDGYTF.

The chain joins TRBV9 to TRBJ1-5; TRBD1 is a possible D gene (5 bases). V dropped 4 bases and J dropped 7 bases, with 18 bases sitting between them. Germline loops: CDR1 SGDLS, CDR2 YYNGEE. The CDR3 has 15 amino acids. The CDR3 here is CASSPGGSSWQPQHF. The CDR3 region has the DNA TGTGCCAGCAGCCCTGGGGGGTCCTCATGGCAGCCCCAGCATTTT.

The CDR3 loop is CASSLRGARPPNTGELFF. CDR3 DNA: TGTGCCAGCAGCCTACGTGGGGCGCGGCCCCCGAACACCGGGGAGCTGTTTTTT. V is TRBV7-9 and J is TRBJ2-2, with D maybe TRBD1 (5 bases). Germline assignment: CDR1 SEHNR and CDR2 FQNEAQ (reference sequence). The CDR3 runs to 18 residues. Trimming removed 5 bases at V and 0 bases at J, with 19 bases between.

CDR3 DNA: TGTGCCAGCAGTTTAACCAGGGTCCACAGCGCGAACACTGAAGCTTTCTTT. Its protein product is CASSLTRVHSANTEAFF. The rearrangement joins TRBV28 to TRBJ1-1; D perhaps matches TRBD1 (5 bases). Germline CDR1 and CDR2: MDHEN and SYDVKM. The CDR3 totals 17 residues. V lost 2 bases, J lost 1 base, and 17 bases lay in between.

This clone appeared a single time. The V call is TRBV2, the J call TRBJ1-1; D unresolved. This CDR3 spans 12 amino acids. Germline lookup yields CDR1 SNHLY and CDR2 FYNNEI. V was pared by 9 bases and J by 0 bases, with 8 bases between. The CDR3 sequence: CARVELNTEAFF. CDR3 bases: TGTGCCAGGGTTGAGCTGAACACTGAAGCTTTCTTT.

The chain carries TRBV6-4 and TRBJ2-7; D is unclear. There are 13 residues in the CDR3. The germline V gene encodes CDR1 MRHNA and CDR2 SNTAGT. The CDR3 region is CAGGQRNSYEQYF. CDR3 bases: TGTGCGGGCGGCCAGAGGAACTCCTACGAGCAGTACTTC.

This rearrangement joins TRBV5-6 to TRBJ2-3; 7 bases align to TRBD2. V gave up 4 bases and J gave up 3 bases; unmatched junction bases: 17. This CDR3 comprises 18 residues. Germline V gene lookup returns CDR1 SGHDT and CDR2 YYEEEE. The CDR3 sequence is CASSLEGAGGGQTDTQYF. The CDR3 region has the DNA TGTGCCAGCAGCCTCGAGGGTGCTGGGGGAGGGCAGACAGATACGCAGTATTTT. Based on the CDR3 plus reference TRBV5-6 and TRBJ2-3, the full variable domain is DAGVTQSPTHLIKTRGQQVTLRCSPKSGHDTVSWYQQALGQGPQFIFQYYEEEERQRGNFPDRFSGHQFPNYSSELNVNALLLGDSALYLCASSLEGAGGGQTDTQYFGPGTRLTVL.

To note about this clone: Other DNA sequences in this specimen translate into the identical CDR3. This chain uses TRBV9 with TRBJ2-1, with TRBD2 matching over 7 bases. This CDR3 is built from 15 residues. V shed 2 bases, J shed 4 bases, and the junction held 6 bases outside the gene matches. The V gene's germline CDR1 is SGDLS and CDR2 YYNGEE. CDR3 sequence: CASSVSGTPYNEQFF. CDR3 DNA: TGTGCCAGCAGCGTCAGCGGGACCCCATACAATGAGCAGTTCTTC.

This chain uses TRBV29-1 with TRBJ1-1; D not resolved. The CDR3 totals 12 residues. Germline values: CDR1 SQVTM, CDR2 ANQGSEA. Trimming took 7 bases from V and 2 from J, leaving 11 bases between them. The CDR3 protein is CSAMTGNTEAFF. DNA of the CDR3: TGCAGCGCTATGACGGGAAACACTGAAGCTTTCTTT.

This clone came up once. The chain links TRBV27 to TRBJ2-7, with D unresolved. CDR3 length: 11 amino acids. Trimming pared 6 bases from V and 5 bases from J, leaving 8 bases between. Germline V gene lookup returns CDR1 MNHEY and CDR2 SMNVEV (reference sequence). The CDR3 DNA reads TGTGCCAGCAGAATCTATGACGAGCAGTACTTC. Protein: CASRIYDEQYF.

The rearrangement links TRBV9 to TRBJ2-1, with D maybe TRBD2 (6 bases). The CDR3 has 16 amino acids. Trimming left V 9 bases short and J 6 bases short, with 25 bases between. CDR1 is SGDLS and CDR2 is YYNGEE in the germline V gene. CDR3 residues: CATTLTRALWGNEQFF. The CDR3 DNA reads as TGTGCCACAACTTTGACTAGGGCCTTGTGGGGCAATGAGCAGTTCTTC.

With regard to this clone: Other DNA sequences in this sample translate to the same CDR3. The chain combines TRBV27 with TRBJ2-2; the D gene is possibly TRBD2 (6 bases). Germline lookup yields CDR1 MNHEY and CDR2 SMNVEV (reference sequence). The CDR3 spans 14 residues. Trimming stripped 4 bases from V and 4 bases from J, with 10 bases between. CDR3 coding DNA: TGTGCCAGCAGTTCCACGGGAGCCACCGGGGAGCTGTTTTTT. Protein sequence: CASSSTGATGELFF.

The rearrangement uses TRBV27 and TRBJ2-2; D might be TRBD2 (5 bases). Between the trimmed V and J ends, which lost 5 bases and 9 bases, there was a span of 16 bases. The CDR3 length is 14 residues. The germline V gene encodes CDR1 MNHEY and CDR2 SMNVEV (reference sequence). CDR3 protein: CASSLHGEPRELFF. CDR3 DNA sequence: TGTGCCAGCAGTCTCCATGGGGAGCCCAGGGAGCTGTTTTTT.

The gene calls are TRBV30 and TRBJ1-1, with D tentatively TRBD1 (5 bases). V lost 2 bases, J lost 7 bases, and 14 bases lay in between. Germline CDR1 reads GTSNPN; CDR2 reads SVGIG (reference sequence). This CDR3 has 13 residues. CDR3 residues: CAWSLKPTGEAFF. The CDR3 bases are TGTGCCTGGAGTTTAAAACCCACAGGTGAAGCTTTCTTT.

The rearrangement links TRBV28 to TRBJ1-6; 7 bases align to TRBD1. This CDR3 is 15 amino acids long. Germline lookup yields CDR1 MDHEN and CDR2 SYDVKM. The V and J ends lost 6 bases and 9 bases, in that order; junction bases with no gene match: 11. CDR3 loop: CASSRMTEGASPLHF. Written as DNA, the CDR3 is TGTGCCAGCAGCCGAATGACGGAGGGGGCTTCACCCCTCCACTTT.

The genes are TRBV19 and TRBJ2-7, with 8 bases that match TRBD2. J was trimmed by 1 base and V by 2 bases; bases with no gene match: 4. CDR1 and CDR2 (germline): LNHDA, SQIVND (reference sequence). The CDR3 sequence is 15 residues long. CDR3 in DNA: TGTGCCAGTAGTATATTGGCTAGCGGGTCCTACGAGCAGTACTTC. Its translation: CASSILASGSYEQYF.

The chain is built from TRBV11-2 and TRBJ2-7; 8 bases are shared with TRBD1. With 5 bases clipped from V and 2 bases from J, the junction kept 5 bases outside the gene matches. CDR1 SGHAT and CDR2 FQNNGV come from the germline V gene. This CDR3 is 14 amino acids long. The CDR3 nucleotides are TGTGCCAGCAGCCCGGACAGGGCGGCCTACGAGCAGTACTTC. It is translated as CASSPDRAAYEQYF.

A word on this clone: Within the sample, other DNA sequences also encode this same CDR3. This chain connects TRBV27 to TRBJ2-1; D gene unclear. The germline V gene has CDR1 MNHEY and CDR2 SMNVEV (reference sequence). Trimming shortened V by 0 bases and J by 6 bases, and 3 bases separated the two germline ends. The CDR3 loop spans 12 amino acids. In DNA form, the CDR3 reads TGTGCCAGCAGTTTATCTGGCAATGAGCAGTTCTTC. It translates to CASSLSGNEQFF.

V gene TRBV10-2 combines with J gene TRBJ2-7; TRBD1 or TRBD2 may be the D gene (7 bases each). Trimming shortened V by 5 bases and J by 5 bases, and 16 bases separated the two germline ends. The CDR3 totals 14 residues. Per germline, CDR1 WSHSY and CDR2 SAAADI. The CDR3 spells CASSWEGAGDEQYF. The CDR3 DNA sequence: TGCGCCAGCAGTTGGGAGGGGGCGGGAGACGAGCAGTACTTC.

The rearrangement links TRBV7-2 to TRBJ2-4, with TRBD1 matching 11 bases. This CDR3 contains 17 residues. Looked up from germline, CDR1 is SGHTA and CDR2 is FQGNSA. V shed 5 bases and J 2 bases; nucleotides not matched to a gene: 8. The CDR3 region is CASSTGQGAFSKNIQYF. The CDR3 region has the DNA TGTGCCAGCAGCACAGGACAGGGGGCTTTTTCCAAAAACATTCAGTACTTC.

V is TRBV23-1 and J is TRBJ2-7, with unresolved D. TRBV23-1 is an ORF, and what it does is uncertain. CDR3 length: 16 amino acids. V lost 0 bases, J lost 0 bases, and 12 bases lay in between. The CDR3 loop reads CASSQSSGGDSYEQYF. In DNA form, the CDR3 reads TGCGCCAGCAGTCAATCTAGTGGCGGCGACTCCTACGAGCAGTACTTC.

V and J are TRBV28 and TRBJ1-1; unclear D gene. Germline CDR1 MDHEN, CDR2 SYDVKM. The CDR3 contains 13 residues. Trimming cost V 0 bases and J 6 bases, with 8 bases left between them. The CDR3 DNA follows: TGTGCCAGCAGTTTATGGTCAGGAGCTGAAGCTTTCTTT. This codes for CASSLWSGAEAFF.